The 12 T cell receptor beta chains in this list originate from one sample, sequenced in a study of shared clonotypes between healthy human individuals (dated by TCRdb to the early 2020s). The library was generated by the immunoSEQ multiplex PCR assay. This is the immuneACCESS table as TCRdb keeps it, with only in-frame sequences that have V and J called. A part of the clones is gone; compared with another copy, unresolved V genes explain less than half, and the rest is unexplained. The sample yields over 850,000 clones; 78% were counted once. The top ten clonotypes cover 0.6% to 0.7% of the sample. Sequenced input: memory CD4+ T cells from PBMCs. Taken with the paper, the label for cell subset or site translates to: CD45RA-negative fraction. These receptors came from a man between 18 and 35 years old in good health. Some clones in this sample may be carry-over from other donors' samples.

The genes are TRBV27 and TRBJ1-3; TRBD1 is a possible D gene (5 bases). This CDR3 comprises 14 residues. The V end lost 6 bases, the J end lost 6 bases, and 15 bases lay between the germline ends. Germline V gene data show CDR1 as MNHEY and CDR2 as SMNVEV (reference sequence). The DNA of the CDR3 is TGTGCCAGCAGGGGTAGGGGTTTGGAAAACACCATATATTTT. This sequence encodes CASRGRGLENTIYF.

The chain carries TRBV29-1 and TRBJ2-1; the match to TRBD2 covers 10 bases. After removal of 4 bases from V and 0 bases from J, the junction contained 9 bases not matched to a gene. This CDR3 spans 17 amino acids. The germline CDR1 and CDR2 sequences are SQVTM and ANQGSEA. The CDR3, as DNA: TGCAGCGTTGTGGTTAGCGGGAGGCCCTACTCCTACAATGAGCAGTTCTTC. Amino acid sequence: CSVVVSGRPYSYNEQFF.

The gene calls are TRBV7-2 and TRBJ2-7; D ambiguous. V was clipped by 5 bases and J by 3 bases, with 11 bases between them. This CDR3 region has 13 residues. Germline V CDR1 and CDR2: SGHTA, FQGNSA. The CDR3 nucleotides are TGTGCCAGCAGCACACGGGCAATCTACGAGCAGTACTTC. It yields the protein CASSTRAIYEQYF.

The chain joins TRBV5-1 to TRBJ2-7, with TRBD2 identical over 8 bases. The CDR3 consists of 16 residues. Trimming took 3 bases from V and 2 from J; bases not matched to a gene: 10. CDR1 is SGHRS and CDR2 is YFSETQ in the germline V gene. The CDR3 here is CASSWSPLAATYEQYF. CDR3 coding DNA: TGCGCCAGCAGCTGGTCCCCACTAGCGGCAACCTACGAGCAGTACTTC.

The chain uses TRBV28 and TRBJ1-1, with D possibly TRBD1 on 5 matching bases. Germline V gene lookup returns CDR1 MDHEN and CDR2 SYDVKM. Trimming removed 5 bases from V and 0 bases from J, with 10 bases in between. The CDR3 spans 14 residues. CDR3 region: CASSLPGMNTEAFF. Here the CDR3 DNA reads TGTGCCAGCAGTCTTCCAGGGATGAACACTGAAGCTTTCTTT.

The table lists this clone with a few counts. This chain links TRBV28 with TRBJ1-2; the D gene is possibly TRBD1 (5 bases). The CDR3 contains 14 residues. V was shortened by 2 bases and J by 6 bases, with 13 bases between the two germline ends. Germline CDR1 is MDHEN and CDR2 is SYDVKM. CDR3 sequence reads: CASSLPGGGDGYTF. The CDR3 nucleotides are TGTGCCAGCAGTTTACCCGGGGGGGGAGATGGCTACACCTTC.

The chain has TRBV11-2 and TRBJ2-6, with 7 bases identical to TRBD1. After removal of 5 bases from V and 0 bases from J, the junction contained 13 bases not matched to a gene. The germline CDR1 and CDR2 sequences are SGHAT and FQNNGV. CDR3 size: 19 residues. CDR3 nucleotide sequence: TGTGCCAGCAGCGCTCATAAAGGGGGCTCCAACTCTGGGGCCAACGTCCTGACTTTC. Amino acid sequence: CASSAHKGGSNSGANVLTF.

The V and J genes are TRBV14 and TRBJ1-1, with a possible D match to TRBD1 (6 bases). Germline lookup yields CDR1 SGHDN and CDR2 FVKESK. The CDR3 consists of 16 residues. Trimming shortened V by 4 bases and J by 1 base, and 16 bases separated the two germline ends. CDR3 sequence reads: CASSPPRGGGNTEAFF. The CDR3 DNA sequence: TGTGCCAGCAGCCCGCCTCGAGGGGGGGGGAACACTGAAGCTTTCTTT. The entire variable domain, with the rest obtained from reference TRBV14 and TRBJ1-1, is as follows: EAGVTQFPSHSVIEKGQTVTLRCDPISGHDNLYWYRRVMGKEIKFLLHFVKESKQDESGMPNNRFLAERTGGTYSTLKVQPAELEDSGVYFCASSPPRGGGNTEAFFGQGTRLTVV.

Ten or more counts support this clone. The rearrangement links TRBV29-1 to TRBJ2-5; possibly TRBD1 for D (8 bases). V was shortened by 7 bases and J by 7 bases, with 28 bases between the two germline ends. The CDR3 extends over 16 amino acids. The V gene's germline CDR1 is SQVTM and CDR2 ANQGSEA. The chain's CDR3 is CSAPANRGGNGGTQYF. CDR3 coding DNA: TGCAGCGCCCCAGCCAACAGGGGGGGTAACGGAGGGACCCAGTACTTC.

The chain uses TRBV7-9 and TRBJ2-3, with D possibly matching TRBD2 (5 bases). The CDR3 runs to 16 residues. The V and J ends lost 5 bases and 0 bases respectively, with 15 bases between them. Per the germline V gene, CDR1 is SEHNR and CDR2 is FQNEAQ (reference sequence). CDR3 nucleotide sequence: TGTGCCAGCAGCCCGCGGGCGACCGCTAGCACAGATACGCAGTATTTT. Its translation is CASSPRATASTDTQYF.

This clone occurred a few times. The chain employs TRBV25-1 and TRBJ2-5, with TRBD1 matching 7 bases. The V gene's germline CDR1 is MGHDK and CDR2 SYGVNS. The J segment lost 4 bases and the V segment lost 4 bases, leaving 6 bases of the junction unmatched. This CDR3 contains 14 residues. Here the CDR3 reads CASSVTGALETQYF. In DNA form, the CDR3 reads TGTGCCAGCAGTGTCACAGGGGCCCTAGAGACCCAGTACTTC.

This clone occurred many times. Other DNA sequences from this sample encode an identical CDR3 as well. This chain uses TRBV10-3 with TRBJ1-2; no firm D call. CDR3 length: 12 amino acids. V lost 0 bases and J 6 bases, leaving 5 bases between the germline ends. Germline V gene sequence: CDR1 ENHRY, CDR2 SYGVKD. The CDR3 bases are TGTGCCATCAGTGAGTCCGGCGATGGCTACACCTTC. Encoded protein: CAISESGDGYTF.